This T cell receptor (beta chain) is drawn from a study of CD8 T cells in Susac syndrome (dated by TCRdb to 2018 to 2020). As for the study more broadly: Repertoire sequencing was used to test whether CD8+ T cell activation and differentiation in Susac syndrome was antigen driven. Results the study describes overall, beyond this receptor: The number of individuals in the TCR sequencing and HLA analysis was acknowledged as relatively small.

Peripheral blood CD8+ and CD4+ T cells from healthy donors, Susac syndrome patients and multiple sclerosis patients were profiled using high-throughput TCR beta sequencing. Multiple sclerosis controls were treatment-naive patients with stable or active relapsing-remitting disease fulfilling revised McDonald criteria. Bulk CD8+ and CD4+ T cells were purified by magnetic negative isolation, whereas CD8+ TEMRA cells were enriched by FACS. Blood was collected in EDTA tubes and processed within 24 hours, with PBMCs isolated through density gradient centrifugation. PBMCs intended for TCR sequencing were cryopreserved in liquid nitrogen and thawed later in a water bath at 37 degrees C. A purity of at least 90% was achieved for sorted or isolated CD4+, CD8+ and CD8+ TEMRA cells. The CDR3 contains 15 residues, cysteine and phenylalanine counted. Here the CDR3 DNA is all that survives: 45 bases in frame from base 1. V ends up 5 bases short and J 1 base short, with an unmatched junction base count of 7. From a lookup of the germline V gene, CDR1 and CDR2 are SNHLY and FYNNEI.

A remark on this clonotype: There is no known antigen for this receptor. One base away there is no much larger clone; base qualities are not given.

RNA was extracted with the RNeasy kit and roughly 0.45 to 1 ug was reverse transcribed using random hexamers. The immunoSEQ multiplex PCR assay, which covers 54 Vbeta and 13 Jbeta segments, was used to amplify TCR beta CDR3 regions. PCR amplification bias was corrected by using a synthetic template baseline for primer optimization and computational correction. The paper's processing steps were these. Only productive sequences were kept, with reads annotated to V, D and J genes according to IMGT and analyzed in immunoSEQ Analyzer. Clonality was calculated as one minus the Shannon entropy normalized by log2 of the number of productive unique sequences. For each patient and control, public and private clones were evaluated within the 100 most prevalent clones. Clones were defined as Susac-specific when absent from the healthy and MS cohorts, from about 1,100 published viral clones and from other ImmuneACCESS disease sequences. The raw public data were reprocessed by TCRdb itself: fastp quality trimming at Q25, MiXCR clonotype calling, in-frame beta chains only. When rows share a CDR3 protein, they turn into one entry using the most common DNA and genes. Clone size and V and J calls follow TCRdb, not the original study. This sample comprises 150,000 to 200,000 distinct CDR3 sequences, 80% to 95% of them detected only once. The biggest ten clones account for around 0.09% of the sample.

This receptor chain uses TRBV2 and TRBJ2-5, and TRBD2 aligns with 7 junction nucleotides. This clonotype was obtained from a human donor with multiple sclerosis. Sample: CD4+ T cells from PBMCs. Read as DNA, the sequence is TGTGCCAGCAGTAATCCCGGGACTACCCAAGAGACCCAGTACTTC. The translation is CASSNPGTTQETQYF.